These 8 T cell receptor beta chains share one sample of origin, sequenced in a study of T-cell reconstitution after alpha-beta-depleted transplantation in children. TCRbeta library construction was performed incorporating unique molecular identifiers. TCRdb reanalysed the PCR reads using MiXCR and keeps one entry per CDR3 protein. This sample yields 15,000 to 20,000 distinct CDR3 sequences, of which about 4.7% are seen a single time; around 7.2% belongs to the top ten. The sample here was PBMCs, taken before TCRalphabeta/CD19-depleted stem cell transplant. These receptors were collected from a boy younger than 18 with acute lymphoblastic leukemia, due to receive a stem cell transplant.

This clonotype was counted many times. The V and J genes are TRBV11-2 and TRBJ2-1, with a weak D call TRBD2 (5 bases). Germline loops: CDR1 SGHAT, CDR2 FQNNGV. This CDR3 spans 15 amino acids. The V end was cut by 0 bases, the J end by 3 bases, with 9 bases between. The CDR3 loop reads CASSLDAGNYNEQFF. DNA of the CDR3: TGTGCCAGCAGCTTAGATGCCGGGAACTACAATGAGCAGTTCTTC.

This clonotype was observed at least ten times. The CDR3, as DNA: TGTGCCACCAGCAGCCGGGGGGTCTTTGAGCAGTTCTTC. Protein sequence: CATSSRGVFEQFF. J is TRBJ2-1 and V is TRBV15; 7 bases match TRBD2. The CDR3 spans 13 residues. The germline CDR1 and CDR2 sequences are LNHNV and YYDKDF (reference sequence). J gave up 9 bases and V 3 bases, and 5 bases lay outside the gene matches. Drawing the rest from reference TRBV15 and TRBJ2-1, the complete variable domain is DAMVIQNPRYQVTQFGKPVTLSCSQTLNHNVMYWYQQKSSQAPKLLFHYYDKDFNNEADTPDNFQSRRPNTSFCFLDIRSPGLGDTAMYLCATSSRGVFEQFFGPGTRLTVL.

This clonotype qualifies as medium-sized. The V gene is TRBV12-3 or TRBV12-4, the J gene TRBJ2-3; D is perhaps TRBD1 (5 bases). Trimming left V 7 bases short and J 0 bases short, with 17 bases between. The CDR3 is 16 residues long. The CDR3 DNA reads as TGTGCCAGCAAGATTAGGGGCGCTCGTAGCACAGATACGCAGTATTTT. This gives the protein CASKIRGARSTDTQYF.

This clonotype was observed many times. This chain uses TRBV11-2 with TRBJ1-4; 7 positions match TRBD1. This CDR3 has 14 residues. With V trimmed by 2 bases and J by 8 bases, 5 bases remained unmatched. CDR1 and CDR2 (germline): SGHAT, FQNNGV. The DNA of the CDR3 is TGTGCCAGCAGCTTAAACAGGGGTCGAGAAAAACTGTTTTTT. Translated, it gives CASSLNRGREKLFF.

This clonotype was seen ten or more times. The chain couples TRBV28 to TRBJ1-6; TRBD1 matches at 7 bases. Trimming at V came to 6 bases and at J to 4 bases, leaving 3 bases not matched to a gene. CDR1 and CDR2 (germline): MDHEN, SYDVKM. CDR3 length equals 14 residues. The DNA of the CDR3 is TGTGCCAGCAGCCAGACAGGGTATAATTCACCCCTCCACTTT. Protein product: CASSQTGYNSPLHF.

This clonotype was counted many times. The rearrangement links TRBV7-2 to TRBJ1-2; no reliable D call. Germline lookup yields CDR1 SGHTA and CDR2 FQGNSA. Trimming pared 5 bases from V and 4 bases from J, leaving 11 bases between. This CDR3 region has 13 residues. The CDR3 region is CASSPLGAYGYTF. CDR3 coding DNA: TGTGCCAGCAGCCCCCTGGGTGCCTATGGCTACACCTTC.

This clonotype was recorded at least ten times. The chain uses TRBV4-2 and TRBJ2-5; 9 nucleotides agree with TRBD2. This CDR3 has 17 amino acids. The J segment lost 5 bases and the V segment lost 0 bases, leaving 10 bases of the junction unmatched. The germline CDR1 and CDR2 sequences are LGHNA and YNFKEQ. CDR3 bases: TGTGCCAGCAGCCAAGATCAGGGGTGGACTAGCGATGAGACCCAGTACTTC. Its protein is CASSQDQGWTSDETQYF.

This clonotype is termed medium-sized. The rearrangement links TRBV9 to TRBJ2-5, with D possibly being TRBD2 (6 bases). Germline V lookup: CDR1 SGDLS, CDR2 YYNGEE. Trimming cost V 3 bases and J 5 bases, with 14 bases left between them. The CDR3 covers 14 residues. In nucleotides, the CDR3 is TGTGCCAGCAGCGCCGCACTAGCTGTGGAGACCCAGTACTTC. Translated, it gives CASSAALAVETQYF.